This note documents a single TCR beta chain sequence. As yet, its antigen is unknown. The sample originates from a study of early T cells in non-severe SARS-CoV-2 infection. Study as a whole: Unsorted whole blood bulk RNA was sequenced, with unpaired chains. Study results and limitations: Anti-spike CD8 responses were favored in VDJdb matching, and private and CD4 specificities were missed.

Individual cDNA molecules received unique molecular identifiers during library preparation. A single record per CDR3 protein comes from TCRdb applying MiXCR to the 5' RACE reads. Among about 48,000 distinct CDR3 sequences, about 9.8% were seen once, and the ten largest hold roughly 8.3%. The CDR3 totals 14 residues. Trimming left V 3 bases short and J 4 bases short, with 12 bases between. Per the germline V gene, CDR1 is SNHLY and CDR2 is FYNNEI. This sequence joins TRBV2 and TRBJ2-5; D is perhaps TRBD1 or TRBD2 (5 bases each). This clonotype originated in an adult who was a healthcare worker with PCR-confirmed SARS-CoV-2 infection or an uninfected control (not recorded which). The sequencing input was whole blood. In nucleotides, the CDR3 is TGTGCCAGCAGTGAGGCGGGTCAGGGAGAGACCCAGTACTTC. It encodes CASSEAGQGETQYF.